These 19 T cell receptor beta chains were all obtained from the same sample, sequenced in a study of cytomegalovirus exposure and HLA in healthy donors. Primers included in the PCR were 60 Vbeta and 13 Jbeta primers. The repertoire was sequenced with immunoSEQ multiplex PCR; TCRdb's copy has only in-frame clones and lacks some. Of approximately 240,000 clones listed, around 80% were seen once; the top ten hold around 5%. Material: PBMCs. Source of these receptors: a woman aged 40 to 55 in good health and CMV-seropositive.

The rearrangement joins TRBV10-2 to TRBJ1-1, with 8 bases that match TRBD1. The germline V gene has CDR1 WSHSY and CDR2 SAAADI. The CDR3 runs 14 residues. V dropped 5 bases and J dropped 2; count of bases not matched to a gene: 4. The CDR3 protein is CASSPDRVNTEAFF. CDR3 nucleotides: TGCGCCAGCAGTCCGGACAGGGTTAACACTGAAGCTTTCTTT.

V gene TRBV5-1 combines with J gene TRBJ2-1; 8 bases fit TRBD1. From germline, CDR1 is SGHRS and CDR2 YFSETQ. CDR3 length: 15 residues. V lost 4 bases to trimming and J lost 1 base; unmatched junction nucleotides: 4. This CDR3 is CASSEDRVSYNEQFF. DNA of the CDR3: TGCGCCAGCAGCGAGGACAGGGTTTCCTACAATGAGCAGTTCTTC.

The chain combines TRBV5-8 with TRBJ1-6, with D maybe TRBD1 (6 bases). The CDR3 is 14 amino acids. Per the germline V gene, CDR1 is SGHTS and CDR2 is YDEGEE. V gave up 1 base and J gave up 7 bases, with 9 bases separating them. The CDR3 spells CASSLTRGNSPLHF. CDR3 DNA: TGTGCCAGCAGCTTGACCAGGGGAAATTCACCCCTCCACTTT. Full variable domain (rest looked up from reference TRBV5-8 and TRBJ1-6): EAGVTQSPTHLIKTRGQQATLRCSPISGHTSVYWYQQALGLGLQFLLWYDEGEERNRGNFPPRFSGRQFPNYSSELNVNALELEDSALYLCASSLTRGNSPLHFGNGTRLTVT.

The chain couples TRBV30 to TRBJ1-6; D is ambiguous. Trimming left V 0 bases short and J 10 bases short, with 13 bases between. The length of the CDR3 is 14 residues. The germline gives CDR1 GTSNPN, CDR2 SVGIG (reference sequence). The CDR3, as DNA: TGTGCCTGGAGTGTAGAGGCACTACAATCACCCCTCCACTTT. The encoded protein is CAWSVEALQSPLHF. The whole variable domain, remainder taken from reference TRBV30 and TRBJ1-6, is SQTIHQWPATLVQPVGSPLSLECTVEGTSNPNLYWYRQAAGRGLQLLFYSVGIGQISSEVPQNLSASRPQDRQFILSSKKLLLSDSGFYLCAWSVEALQSPLHFGNGTRLTVT.

V and J are TRBV30 and TRBJ1-5, with D tentatively TRBD1 (5 bases). Per germline, CDR1 GTSNPN and CDR2 SVGIG (reference sequence). This CDR3 spans 14 amino acids. V lost 5 bases and J lost 1, with 12 bases in between. CDR3 amino acids: CAWGAGLSNQPQHF. The CDR3 DNA sequence: TGTGCCTGGGGGGCCGGGTTGAGCAATCAGCCCCAGCATTTT.

The J gene is TRBJ1-2, the V gene TRBV18; 7 nucleotides agree with TRBD1. Trimming removed 6 bases from V and 4 bases from J; junction bases left unmatched: 14. Germline lookup yields CDR1 KGHSH and CDR2 LQKENI. There are 16 residues in the CDR3. The CDR3 spells CASSLSGGQTTYGYTF. The CDR3 bases are TGTGCCAGCTCCCTTTCTGGGGGACAGACTACCTATGGCTACACCTTC. Looking up the rest from reference TRBV18 and TRBJ1-2 gives the full variable domain: NAGVMQNPRHLVRRRGQEARLRCSPMKGHSHVYWYRQLPEEGLKFMVYLQKENIIDESGMPKERFSAEFPKEGPSILRIQQVVRGDSAAYFCASSLSGGQTTYGYTFGSGTRLTVV.

This clone was picked up a small number of times. This sequence joins TRBV2 and TRBJ1-4, with a possible D match to TRBD1 (5 bases). Germline-derived CDR1 and CDR2 are SNHLY and FYNNEI. Trimming left V 4 bases short and J 2 bases short, with 11 bases between. This CDR3 is 15 amino acids long. CDR3 DNA: TGTGCCAGCAGTGTTTGGGGGGTGACTAATGAAAAACTGTTTTTT. Translating gives CASSVWGVTNEKLFF.

The V gene is TRBV29-1, the J gene TRBJ2-5, with D maybe TRBD2 (6 bases). The CDR3 is made up of 13 amino acids. Looked up from germline, CDR1 is SQVTM and CDR2 is ANQGSEA. V was shortened by 2 bases and J by 1 base, with 8 bases between the two germline ends. The CDR3 DNA is TGCAGCGTTGAAAGCGGGCCCCAAGAGACCCAGTACTTC. Protein product: CSVESGPQETQYF. Supplemented by reference TRBV29-1 and TRBJ2-5, the full variable domain reads SAVISQKPSRDICQRGTSLTIQCQVDSQVTMMFWYRQQPGQSLTLIATANQGSEATYESGFVIDKFPISRPNLTFSTLTVSNMSPEDSSIYLCSVESGPQETQYFGPGTRLLVL.

The chain recombines TRBV11-3 with TRBJ2-2; 8 nucleotides align to TRBD2. The CDR3 is made up of 15 amino acids. V shed 5 bases, J shed 0 bases, and the junction held 2 bases outside the gene matches. Germline CDR1 SGHNT, CDR2 YENEEA. The DNA of the CDR3 is TGTGCCAGCAGCAAGGGACTAGCGAACACCGGGGAGCTGTTTTTT. Protein: CASSKGLANTGELFF.

This chain links TRBV25-1 with TRBJ2-5; 7 bases are shared with TRBD1. This CDR3 contains 18 residues. CDR1 and CDR2 (germline): MGHDK, SYGVNS. V lost 3 bases and J lost 5; bases outside the gene matches: 18. CDR3 sequence: CASSEYRGHEGVMETQYF. The CDR3 region has the DNA TGTGCCAGCAGTGAGTACAGGGGACACGAGGGCGTTATGGAGACCCAGTACTTC.

CDR3 amino acids: CASSSGTSGETQYF. The CDR3 bases are TGTGCCAGCAGTTCAGGGACTAGCGGAGAGACCCAGTACTTC. The chain combines TRBV27 with TRBJ2-5, with 11 bases identical to TRBD2. The CDR3 has 14 residues. Trimming removed 4 bases from V and 4 bases from J; junction bases left unmatched: 2. Per germline, CDR1 MNHEY and CDR2 SMNVEV (reference sequence).

With respect to this clone: The germline gene is not matched at one end of the junction; a read error may be the cause. The rearrangement links TRBV30 to TRBJ2-6, with 8 bases aligning to TRBD1. Per germline, CDR1 GTSNPN and CDR2 SVGIG (reference sequence). CDR3 length: 18 amino acids. CDR3 region: CAYTRTGSFNSGADVLTF. As DNA, the CDR3 is TGTGCCTACACACGGACAGGGAGCTTTAACTCTGGGGCCGACGTCCTGACTTTC.

This clone was counted a few times. V is TRBV7-8 and J is TRBJ1-5; D unresolved. V gave up 1 base and J gave up 2 bases, with 6 bases separating them. The CDR3 runs to 14 residues. The V gene's germline CDR1 is SGHVS and CDR2 FQNEAQ. The CDR3 DNA sequence: TGTGCCAGCAGCTTAGGGGCAGGCAATCAGCCCCAGCATTTT. Its protein is CASSLGAGNQPQHF.

This chain uses TRBV23-1 with TRBJ1-1; D not certain. TRBV23-1 is treated as an ORF (open reading frame) with a function not yet certain. This CDR3 is 14 amino acids long. V shed 2 bases and J shed 0 bases, with 7 bases lying between them. The CDR3 region is CASSQLSMNTEAFF. CDR3 coding DNA: TGCGCCAGCAGTCAACTTAGTATGAACACTGAAGCTTTCTTT.

The chain is built from TRBV30 and TRBJ1-3; D remains ambiguous. The CDR3 extends over 15 amino acids. Germline V lookup: CDR1 GTSNPN, CDR2 SVGIG (reference sequence). V shed 1 base and J shed 0 bases, with 10 bases lying between them. The CDR3 protein is CAWSGQAFSGNTIYF. The CDR3 DNA reads as TGTGCCTGGAGTGGGCAGGCCTTCTCTGGAAACACCATATATTTT.

The rearrangement links TRBV11-3 to TRBJ2-2; maybe TRBD1 (5 bases). The CDR3 sequence is 14 residues long. V dropped 2 bases and J dropped 7 bases, with 11 bases sitting between them. The germline V gene encodes CDR1 SGHNT and CDR2 YENEEA. The CDR3 DNA reads as TGTGCCAGCAGCTTAATATGGGGCCGCGGGGAGCTGTTTTTT. Protein product: CASSLIWGRGELFF.

J is TRBJ2-5 and V is TRBV9; TRBD2 agrees at 9 bases. The V segment lost 2 bases and the J segment 0 bases; nucleotides outside the gene matches: 5. Germline CDR1 SGDLS, CDR2 YYNGEE. CDR3 length: 16 residues. CDR3 residues: CASSVRAGGYQETQYF. CDR3 nucleotide sequence: TGTGCCAGCAGCGTCAGGGCGGGGGGGTACCAAGAGACCCAGTACTTC.

J is TRBJ1-3 and V is TRBV5-1; TRBD1 might be the D (6 bases). Germline CDR1 reads SGHRS; CDR2 reads YFSETQ. The CDR3 runs to 14 residues. Trimming removed 3 bases from V and 0 bases from J, with 7 bases in between. The CDR3 coding sequence is TGCGCCAGCAGCTCGGACAGCTCTGGAAACACCATATATTTT. Encoded protein: CASSSDSSGNTIYF.

V gene TRBV30 combines with J gene TRBJ1-4, with D possibly matching TRBD1 (5 bases). Per germline, CDR1 GTSNPN and CDR2 SVGIG (reference sequence). Deletions cut 7 bases from V and 3 bases from J, with 15 bases between. CDR3 length: 14 amino acids. The CDR3 region is CAYQGAQANEKLFF. The CDR3, as DNA: TGTGCCTATCAAGGGGCGCAGGCTAATGAAAAACTGTTTTTT.